What follows is one T cell receptor beta chain and its context. The data were obtained in a study of T cell changes during pregnancy in multiple sclerosis. The data were produced by immunoSEQ multiplex PCR, yet TCRdb's version contains in-frame clones alone and is incomplete. The sample consists of 80,000 to 100,000 clones, about nine tenths of them appearing once. The germline V gene encodes CDR1 SGHAT and CDR2 FQNNGV. V lost 5 bases and J lost 4, with 12 bases in between. The CDR3 has 13 residues. This specimen was peripheral blood, taken after pregnancy. The chain combines TRBV11-2 with TRBJ2-7; a weak D match, TRBD1 (5 bases). This TCR came from a female donor in good health, enrolled as a control in a pregnancy study. CDR3 sequence: CASSPSDIYEQYF. In DNA, the CDR3 is TGTGCCAGCAGCCCGTCGGACATTTACGAGCAGTACTTC.